The source of this T cell receptor beta chain is a study of blood T cell repertoires in COVID-19. The V gene's germline CDR1 is LGHNA and CDR2 YNFKEQ. The V gene end was trimmed by 3 bases and the J gene end by 4 bases; junction bases not matched to a gene: 2. This CDR3 has 14 amino acids. The data were produced by immunoSEQ multiplex PCR, yet TCRdb's version contains in-frame clones alone and is incomplete. The data show 110,000 or so clones, about nine tenths seen once. The specimen was peripheral blood. The chain joins TRBV4-2 to TRBJ1-4; 7 bases align to TRBD1. The clonotype originates from a human donor in a cohort sampled during active COVID-19. CDR3 in DNA: TGTGCCAGCAGCCAGGGACAGAGTAATGAAAAACTGTTTTTT. Translated: CASSQGQSNEKLFF.